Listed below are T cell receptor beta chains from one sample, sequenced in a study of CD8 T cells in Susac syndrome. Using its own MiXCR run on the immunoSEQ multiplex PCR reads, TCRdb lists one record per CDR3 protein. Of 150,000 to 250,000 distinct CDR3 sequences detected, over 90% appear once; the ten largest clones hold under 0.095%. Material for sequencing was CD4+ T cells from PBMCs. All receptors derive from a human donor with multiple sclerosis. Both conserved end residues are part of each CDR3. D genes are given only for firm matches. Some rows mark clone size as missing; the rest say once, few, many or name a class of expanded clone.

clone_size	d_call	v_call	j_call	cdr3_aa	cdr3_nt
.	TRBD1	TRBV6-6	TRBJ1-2	CASSKGTANYGYTF	TGTGCCAGCAGCAAAGGGACAGCCAACTATGGCTACACCTTC
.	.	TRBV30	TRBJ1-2	CAWGTRGYTF	TGTGCCTGGGGGACCCGAGGCTACACCTTC
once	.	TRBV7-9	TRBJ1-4	CASSFEEKLFF	TGTGCCAGCAGCTTCGAGGAAAAACTGTTTTTT
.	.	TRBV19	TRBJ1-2	CASSRSTVRGGYTF	TGTGCCAGTAGCCGATCGACAGTCCGGGGAGGCTACACCTTC
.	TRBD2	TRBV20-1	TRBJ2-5	CSARSAGVETQYF	TGCAGTGCTAGGTCAGCGGGAGTAGAGACCCAGTACTTC
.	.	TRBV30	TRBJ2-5	CASEPATEETQYF	TGTGCCTCGGAACCGGCCACCGAGGAGACCCAGTACTTC
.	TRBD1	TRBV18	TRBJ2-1	CASSPRDRETVEQFF	TGTGCCAGCTCACCACGGGACAGGGAAACGGTTGAGCAGTTCTTC
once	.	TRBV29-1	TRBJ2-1	CSVVFWKVLNEQFF	TGCAGCGTTGTTTTCTGGAAGGTCCTCAATGAGCAGTTCTTC
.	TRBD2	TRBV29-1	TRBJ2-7	CSVDRAGAAEGEQYF	TGCAGCGTTGACCGAGCGGGAGCCGCGGAGGGCGAGCAGTACTTC
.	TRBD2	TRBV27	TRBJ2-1	CASSSYPGLAGGEQFF	TGTGCCAGCAGTTCTTACCCGGGACTAGCGGGGGGTGAGCAGTTCTTC
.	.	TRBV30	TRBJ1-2	CAWSLPSGVHGYTF	TGTGCCTGGAGTCTACCCTCGGGAGTTCATGGCTACACCTTC
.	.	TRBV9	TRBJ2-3	CASNNGATDTQYF	TGTGCCAGCAACAACGGGGCCACAGATACGCAGTATTTT
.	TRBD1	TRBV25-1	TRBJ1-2	CASSPRTGEGYTF	TGTGCCAGCAGTCCCCGGACAGGGGAGGGCTACACCTTC
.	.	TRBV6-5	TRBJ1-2	CASSLHSGGGYTF	TGTGCCAGCTCCTTACACTCGGGGGGCGGCTACACCTTC
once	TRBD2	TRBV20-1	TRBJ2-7	CSASAGGGYEQYF	TGCAGTGCCTCAGCGGGAGGGGGCTACGAGCAGTACTTC